The rows below give T cell receptor beta chains drawn from one sample of a study of T cells after yellow fever vaccination. One entry per CDR3 protein results from TCRdb running MiXCR on the 5' RACE reads. The repertoire includes hundreds of thousands of distinct CDR3 sequences, over 9% of them detected once, and just under 15% sits in the top ten. The specimen comprised PBMCs, sampled on the day of the yellow fever booster vaccination. Source of these receptors: a man between 25 and 39 years old who received the YFV17D yellow fever vaccine. The CDR3 runs from the conserved cysteine through the conserved F or W. The order of the fields is clone size, J gene, D gene, CDR3 length, V gene, CDR3 DNA, CDR3 protein. A D gene is named only where the DNA matches it firmly. Expanded clones get a size class; other rows say once, few or many, or leave the size out.

abundance: few; j_gene: TRBJ2-3; d_gene: TRBD2; len: 16; v_gene: TRBV6-1; CDR3nt: TGTGCCAGCAACGAACGAGCGGGGAAAATAAAGGATACGCAGTATTTT; CDR3aa: CASNERAGKIKDTQYF
abundance: few; j_gene: TRBJ2-1; d_gene: .; len: 14; v_gene: TRBV12-3/TRBV12-4; CDR3nt: TGTGCCAGCAGACACGCCAATACAAACAATGAGCAGTTCTTC; CDR3aa: CASRHANTNNEQFF
abundance: .; j_gene: TRBJ2-4; d_gene: .; len: 13; v_gene: TRBV20-1; CDR3nt: TGCAGTGCTAGCGGGAACCCGAAAAACATTCAGTACTTC; CDR3aa: CSASGNPKNIQYF
abundance: .; j_gene: TRBJ2-5; d_gene: TRBD2; len: 13; v_gene: TRBV27; CDR3nt: TGTGCCAGCAGAACCGGGAGGGCAGAGACCCAGTACTTC; CDR3aa: CASRTGRAETQYF
abundance: few; j_gene: TRBJ2-1; d_gene: TRBD2; len: 19; v_gene: TRBV3-1; CDR3nt: TGTGCCAGCAGCCAAGACGACTGGAGTAGCGGGAGTTTTTACAATGAGCAGTTCTTC; CDR3aa: CASSQDDWSSGSFYNEQFF
abundance: few; j_gene: TRBJ1-2; d_gene: .; len: 16; v_gene: TRBV29-1; CDR3nt: TGCAGCGTTGAATTAAGTGGGGGCGCAGGGAACTATGGCTACACCTTC; CDR3aa: CSVELSGGAGNYGYTF
abundance: many; j_gene: TRBJ1-5; d_gene: .; len: 14; v_gene: TRBV6-2/TRBV6-3; CDR3nt: TGTGCCAGCAGGGGAGGGCACGACGATCAGCCCCAGCATTTT; CDR3aa: CASRGGHDDQPQHF
abundance: .; j_gene: TRBJ1-1; d_gene: .; len: 18; v_gene: TRBV20-1; CDR3nt: TGCAGTGCTAGACCGCGCCGGGACCCTTCCGGCCAGAACACTGAAGCTTTCTTT; CDR3aa: CSARPRRDPSGQNTEAFF
abundance: .; j_gene: TRBJ2-3; d_gene: TRBD1; len: 15; v_gene: TRBV29-1; CDR3nt: TGCAGCGTTGGGACCGGGACAGGGGAGGCAGATACGCAGTATTTT; CDR3aa: CSVGTGTGEADTQYF
abundance: .; j_gene: TRBJ2-1; d_gene: TRBD2; len: 15; v_gene: TRBV30; CDR3nt: TGTGCCTGGATGCGCGGGAGGGCTTCATACAATGAGCAGTTCTTC; CDR3aa: CAWMRGRASYNEQFF
abundance: .; j_gene: TRBJ2-2; d_gene: .; len: 12; v_gene: TRBV7-2; CDR3nt: TGTGCCAGCAGCTTAATGGCCGGGGAGCTGTTTTTT; CDR3aa: CASSLMAGELFF
abundance: .; j_gene: TRBJ2-7; d_gene: TRBD1; len: 14; v_gene: TRBV9; CDR3nt: TGTGCCAGCAGTTTACTAGGGACAGGGGGCGAGCAGTACTTC; CDR3aa: CASSLLGTGGEQYF
abundance: .; j_gene: TRBJ2-7; d_gene: .; len: 10; v_gene: TRBV20-1; CDR3nt: TGCAGTGCCGGGCGGGACGAGCAGTACTTC; CDR3aa: CSAGRDEQYF
abundance: .; j_gene: TRBJ2-3; d_gene: .; len: 13; v_gene: TRBV7-3; CDR3nt: TGTGCCAGCAGCAATGGGGTTCAAGATACGCAGTATTTT; CDR3aa: CASSNGVQDTQYF
abundance: .; j_gene: TRBJ2-1; d_gene: TRBD2; len: 15; v_gene: TRBV3-1; CDR3nt: TGTGCCAGCAGCTTTGGACTAGCGGAATACAATGAGCAGTTCTTC; CDR3aa: CASSFGLAEYNEQFF
abundance: few; j_gene: TRBJ2-3; d_gene: .; len: 14; v_gene: TRBV29-1; CDR3nt: TGCAGCGTTGACGAGGGCCGGAGCACAGATACGCAGTATTTT; CDR3aa: CSVDEGRSTDTQYF
abundance: few; j_gene: TRBJ1-5; d_gene: TRBD1; len: 15; v_gene: TRBV20-1; CDR3nt: TGCAGTGCTAGAGATCACAGGGGGTGGAATCGGCCCCAGCATTTT; CDR3aa: CSARDHRGWNRPQHF
abundance: few; j_gene: TRBJ2-7; d_gene: .; len: 14; v_gene: TRBV14; CDR3nt: TGTGCCAGCAGCCAACTGGGGGCTATCCACGAGCAGTACTTC; CDR3aa: CASSQLGAIHEQYF
abundance: few; j_gene: TRBJ1-2; d_gene: .; len: 13; v_gene: TRBV6-5; CDR3nt: TGTGCCAGCAGTTCGATAGGGGGCTATGGCTACACCTTC; CDR3aa: CASSSIGGYGYTF
abundance: many; j_gene: TRBJ2-3; d_gene: .; len: 14; v_gene: TRBV20-1; CDR3nt: TGCAGTGCTAGTATAATGGCGAGCACAGATACGCAGTATTTT; CDR3aa: CSASIMASTDTQYF
abundance: few; j_gene: TRBJ2-1; d_gene: TRBD1; len: 12; v_gene: TRBV6-6; CDR3nt: TGTGCCAGCAGTTGGCCGGGACAGAAGGTATCCTTC; CDR3aa: CASSWPGQKVSF
abundance: few; j_gene: TRBJ2-4; d_gene: .; len: 15; v_gene: TRBV20-1; CDR3nt: TGCAGTGCTAGTATGGCAGGGGTAGCCAAAAACATTCAGTACTTC; CDR3aa: CSASMAGVAKNIQYF
abundance: few; j_gene: TRBJ2-7; d_gene: .; len: 14; v_gene: TRBV12-3/TRBV12-4; CDR3nt: TGTGCCAGCAGAAGCCAGGGGGGCTTCTACGAGCAGTACTTC; CDR3aa: CASRSQGGFYEQYF
abundance: .; j_gene: TRBJ2-2; d_gene: .; len: 13; v_gene: TRBV5-5; CDR3nt: TGTGCCAGCCACACGGGGGACACCGGGGAGCTGTTTTTT; CDR3aa: CASHTGDTGELFF
abundance: many; j_gene: TRBJ1-2; d_gene: .; len: 11; v_gene: TRBV12-3/TRBV12-4; CDR3nt: TGTGCCAGCACCCCAGGCAGGGATCTGACCTTC; CDR3aa: CASTPGRDLTF
abundance: .; j_gene: TRBJ2-7; d_gene: .; len: 15; v_gene: TRBV7-2; CDR3nt: TGTGCCAGTAGGGGCTCCGGGACTCCCACCTACGAGCAGTACTTC; CDR3aa: CASRGSGTPTYEQYF
abundance: .; j_gene: TRBJ2-6; d_gene: .; len: 18; v_gene: TRBV14; CDR3nt: TGTGCCAGCAGCCCACGACAGAAACTTGGGTCTGGGGCCAACGTCCTGACTTTC; CDR3aa: CASSPRQKLGSGANVLTF
abundance: few; j_gene: TRBJ1-1; d_gene: TRBD1; len: 13; v_gene: TRBV20-1; CDR3nt: TGCAGTGCTAGGGAAACAGGGGCCACTGAAGCTTTCTTT; CDR3aa: CSARETGATEAFF
abundance: many; j_gene: TRBJ2-7; d_gene: TRBD2; len: 14; v_gene: TRBV5-1; CDR3nt: TGCGCCAGCAGCCTATTAGCGGGAGGGTCCGAGCAGTACTTC; CDR3aa: CASSLLAGGSEQYF
abundance: few; j_gene: TRBJ2-1; d_gene: .; len: 12; v_gene: TRBV6-5; CDR3nt: TGTGCCAGCAGTTTTCAGGGACATGAGCAGTTCTTC; CDR3aa: CASSFQGHEQFF
abundance: few; j_gene: TRBJ2-2; d_gene: .; len: 14; v_gene: TRBV7-8; CDR3nt: TGTGCCAGCAGATTAGAGTCGTGGACCGGGGAGCTGTTTTTT; CDR3aa: CASRLESWTGELFF
abundance: .; j_gene: TRBJ2-1; d_gene: .; len: 13; v_gene: TRBV20-1; CDR3nt: TGCAGTGCTAGTGATCGGGCCTACAATGAGCAGTTCTTC; CDR3aa: CSASDRAYNEQFF
abundance: .; j_gene: TRBJ2-1; d_gene: TRBD2; len: 16; v_gene: TRBV7-8; CDR3nt: TGTGCCAGCAGCTTAGCGGCTAGCGGGACCTACAATGAGCAGTTCTTC; CDR3aa: CASSLAASGTYNEQFF
abundance: .; j_gene: TRBJ1-4; d_gene: TRBD1; len: 18; v_gene: TRBV10-3; CDR3nt: TGTGCCATCAGTGACCCTTACAACAGGGGAGGTGGTAATGAAAAACTGTTTTTT; CDR3aa: CAISDPYNRGGGNEKLFF
abundance: .; j_gene: TRBJ2-2; d_gene: TRBD2; len: 16; v_gene: TRBV4-2; CDR3nt: TGTGCCAGCAGCCTTCTTAGCGGGAGCTGGACCGGGGAGCTGTTTTTT; CDR3aa: CASSLLSGSWTGELFF
abundance: few; j_gene: TRBJ2-3; d_gene: TRBD1; len: 17; v_gene: TRBV7-9; CDR3nt: TGTGCCAGCAGCCCCATCCGTCGGGACAGGGTTTCAGATACGCAGTATTTT; CDR3aa: CASSPIRRDRVSDTQYF
abundance: few; j_gene: TRBJ2-1; d_gene: .; len: 14; v_gene: TRBV9; CDR3nt: TGTGCCAGCAGCGTAGCAGGGTGGGCAAATGAGCAGTTCTTC; CDR3aa: CASSVAGWANEQFF
abundance: .; j_gene: TRBJ1-1; d_gene: .; len: 17; v_gene: TRBV11-2; CDR3nt: TGTGCCAGCAGCCCTTGGACAGTAACCCCTATGAACACTGAAGCTTTCTTT; CDR3aa: CASSPWTVTPMNTEAFF
abundance: .; j_gene: TRBJ2-3; d_gene: TRBD2; len: 16; v_gene: TRBV5-1; CDR3nt: TGCGCCAGCAGCTTGGCGACTAGCGGACCTGGGGATACGCAGTATTTT; CDR3aa: CASSLATSGPGDTQYF
abundance: .; j_gene: TRBJ2-1; d_gene: .; len: 14; v_gene: TRBV25-1; CDR3nt: TGTGCCAGCAGTGGCTCTGACAATATGGGTGAGCAGTTCTTC; CDR3aa: CASSGSDNMGEQFF
abundance: few; j_gene: TRBJ2-5; d_gene: TRBD1; len: 14; v_gene: TRBV7-2; CDR3nt: TGTGCCAGCAGCTGGAGGACAGGGCAAGAGACCCAGTACTTC; CDR3aa: CASSWRTGQETQYF
abundance: few; j_gene: TRBJ2-1; d_gene: .; len: 14; v_gene: TRBV28; CDR3nt: TGTGCCAGCACTTGGAGGGTCAACCACAATGAGCAGTTCTTC; CDR3aa: CASTWRVNHNEQFF
abundance: .; j_gene: TRBJ2-7; d_gene: .; len: 18; v_gene: TRBV21-1; CDR3nt: TGTGCCAGCAGCAAAGCACGGGAGGAATACTTCGGCTCCTACGAGCAGTACTTC; CDR3aa: CASSKAREEYFGSYEQYF
abundance: .; j_gene: TRBJ2-7; d_gene: TRBD2; len: 16; v_gene: TRBV20-1; CDR3nt: TGCAGTGCTATCCCCCTAGCGGGAGGTGTGACCTACGAGCAGTACTTC; CDR3aa: CSAIPLAGGVTYEQYF
abundance: few; j_gene: TRBJ2-5; d_gene: TRBD2; len: 16; v_gene: TRBV9; CDR3nt: TGTGCCAGCAGCGTAGCTACGGGGGGGAATCAAGAGACCCAGTACTTC; CDR3aa: CASSVATGGNQETQYF